Below are 18 T cell receptor beta chains sequenced from a single sample in a study of blood T cell repertoires in COVID-19. The table came from immunoSEQ multiplex PCR; TCRdb's copy has only in-frame clones and leaves some out. Of about 36,000 clones listed, around 87% are singletons. The sequencing sample was made of peripheral blood. The receptor source for this set is a man aged 55 to 70 with active or convalescent COVID-19.

This clone was detected once. The chain has TRBV28 and TRBJ1-6; D may be TRBD1 (5 bases). V was pared by 10 bases and J by 8 bases, with 18 bases between. The CDR3 loop spans 14 amino acids. Germline CDR1 reads MDHEN; CDR2 reads SYDVKM. In DNA, the CDR3 is TGTGCCACCGTTTTATGGGGGGGAGATTCACCCCTCCACTTT. This encodes CATVLWGGDSPLHF.

J is TRBJ2-1 and V is TRBV5-6; D possibly corresponds to TRBD2 (6 bases). There are 16 residues in the CDR3. Trimming took off 2 bases at V and 7 bases at J, with 19 bases between the two ends. CDR1 is SGHDT, CDR2 YYEEEE, per germline. The CDR3 DNA sequence: TGTGCCAGCAGCTTCCCGGGAGTAAACGTACTAAATGAGCAGTTCTTC. Its protein is CASSFPGVNVLNEQFF.

J is TRBJ1-3 and V is TRBV7-2, with 9 bases fitting TRBD1. Trimming removed 2 bases from V and 2 bases from J; junction bases left unmatched: 7. The CDR3 has 17 residues. Germline CDR1 and CDR2: SGHTA and FQGNSA. This CDR3 is CASSLWDRDFTGNTIYF. CDR3 nucleotide sequence: TGTGCCAGCAGCTTATGGGACAGGGATTTTACTGGAAACACCATATATTTT.

The chain has TRBV2 and TRBJ2-1, with 8 bases aligning to TRBD2. From germline, CDR1 is SNHLY and CDR2 FYNNEI. Losses at the gene ends were 1 base for V and 12 bases for J; bases not matched to a gene: 5. The CDR3 covers 13 residues. The CDR3 bases are TGTGCCAGCAGTGAAGTGCCTAGCGGGTGGCAGTTCTTC. Translating gives CASSEVPSGWQFF.

This clone has more than one count but fewer than ten. The chain carries TRBV29-1 and TRBJ1-1, with D possibly TRBD1 on 6 matching bases. Trimming pared 7 bases from V and 1 base from J, leaving 16 bases between. This CDR3 has 14 amino acids. CDR1 and CDR2 from the germline V gene are SQVTM and ANQGSEA. This CDR3 is CSGRDNLGNTEAFF. CDR3 nucleotide sequence: TGCAGCGGTCGGGACAACCTGGGGAACACTGAAGCTTTCTTT.

The V call is TRBV11-2, the J call TRBJ2-7; maybe TRBD2 (6 bases). This CDR3 is 17 amino acids long. Looked up from germline, CDR1 is SGHAT and CDR2 is FQNNGV. Trimming left V 2 bases short and J 2 bases short, with 19 bases between. CDR3 DNA sequence: TGTGCCAGCAGCTTAAACGTTGGGACTCCCGTAGCCTACGAGCAGTACTTC. It is translated as CASSLNVGTPVAYEQYF.

V is TRBV10-3 and J is TRBJ2-1, with TRBD2 as a possible D gene (6 bases). Germline values: CDR1 ENHRY, CDR2 SYGVKD. The CDR3 is made up of 13 amino acids. Trimming cost V 7 bases and J 5 bases, with 12 bases left between them. Here the CDR3 reads CAIMGGSDNEQFF. For the CDR3, the DNA is TGTGCCATCATGGGAGGCAGCGACAATGAGCAGTTCTTC.

The V gene is TRBV6-6, the J gene TRBJ2-7; TRBD1 matches 12 bases. Germline-derived CDR1 and CDR2 are MNHNY and SVGAGI (reference sequence). Germline trimming cut 6 bases from V and 7 bases from J; bases unmatched to any gene: 7. This CDR3 is built from 14 residues. This CDR3 reads CASRGGQGAREQYF. CDR3 coding DNA: TGTGCCAGCAGGGGGGGACAGGGGGCGCGTGAGCAGTACTTC.

The J gene is TRBJ1-2, the V gene TRBV5-1; D may be TRBD1 (5 bases). The V gene lost 4 bases and the J gene lost 0 bases, with 13 bases spanning the gap. Per germline, CDR1 SGHRS and CDR2 YFSETQ. The CDR3 extends over 15 amino acids. This chain's CDR3 is CASSPGRGANYGYTF. CDR3 DNA: TGCGCCAGCAGCCCTGGGAGGGGAGCTAACTATGGCTACACCTTC.

The chain links TRBV18 to TRBJ2-7; TRBD1 aligns across 7 bases. CDR1 is KGHSH, CDR2 LQKENI, per germline. This CDR3 comprises 15 residues. The junction had 7 bases not matched to a gene; V was cut back by 4 bases and J by 1 base. This CDR3 is CASSRTTGESYEQYF. CDR3 coding DNA: TGTGCCAGCTCACGCACTACAGGGGAATCCTACGAGCAGTACTTC.

The sample holds a few counts of this clone. The chain recombines TRBV7-9 with TRBJ1-5; weak D call: TRBD1 (6 bases). Germline lookup yields CDR1 SEHNR and CDR2 FQNEAQ (reference sequence). The CDR3 covers 15 residues. Trimming took 5 bases from V and 2 from J, leaving 13 bases between them. CDR3: CASSPDGQRNQPQHF. In DNA form, the CDR3 reads TGTGCCAGCAGCCCCGATGGACAGCGCAATCAGCCCCAGCATTTT.

This sequence joins TRBV30 and TRBJ1-4, with 10 positions matching TRBD1. The CDR3 totals 14 residues. Germline CDR1 is GTSNPN and CDR2 is SVGIG (reference sequence). J lost 7 bases, V lost 3 bases, and 5 bases had no gene match. The CDR3 is CAWSEGQGFEKLFF. CDR3 DNA: TGTGCCTGGAGCGAGGGACAGGGGTTTGAAAAACTGTTTTTT.

V gene TRBV18 combines with J gene TRBJ1-1; possible D gene TRBD1, 5 bases. The CDR3 length is 13 residues. V shed 2 bases and J shed 6 bases, with 10 bases lying between them. The germline CDR1 and CDR2 sequences are KGHSH and LQKENI. In DNA, the CDR3 is TGTGCCAGCTCACCATCACGGGGGGCTGAAGCTTTCTTT. Residues: CASSPSRGAEAFF.

This chain connects TRBV28 to TRBJ2-7, with D maybe TRBD1 (5 bases). This CDR3 contains 16 residues. Germline V gene lookup returns CDR1 MDHEN and CDR2 SYDVKM. V lost 4 bases to trimming and J lost 11 bases, with 27 bases between them. The CDR3 region is CASSSPSSGQSNWKYF. CDR3 bases: TGTGCCAGCAGTTCCCCGAGCTCAGGACAAAGTAACTGGAAGTACTTC.

The chain uses TRBV6-2 or TRBV6-3 and TRBJ2-5; D is perhaps TRBD1 (5 bases). The germline V gene has CDR1 MNHEY and CDR2 SVGEGT. V was clipped by 2 bases and J by 5 bases, with 12 bases between them. The CDR3 contains 14 residues. The CDR3 reads CASSYGAKGETQYF. CDR3 in DNA: TGTGCCAGCAGTTACGGTGCCAAGGGGGAGACCCAGTACTTC.

The chain uses TRBV5-1 and TRBJ2-7; D may be TRBD2 (5 bases). Germline CDR1 and CDR2: SGHRS and YFSETQ. Trimming took 5 bases from V and 1 from J, leaving 13 bases between them. This CDR3 contains 14 residues. Here the CDR3 DNA reads TGCGCCAGCAGGGGCCTACCGGGGTCCTACGAGCAGTACTTC. Protein: CASRGLPGSYEQYF.

CDR3 sequence: CATSDRLAGEEQFF. The CDR3 region has the DNA TGTGCCACCAGTGATAGACTAGCGGGGGAAGAGCAGTTCTTC. This chain connects TRBV24-1 to TRBJ2-1, with 12 bases aligning to TRBD2. The CDR3 is 14 amino acids. J gave up 10 bases and V 3 bases, and 3 bases lay outside the gene matches. Per the germline V gene, CDR1 is KGHDR and CDR2 is SFDVKD.

The CDR3 reads CAISMAGSGEQYF. The CDR3 coding sequence is TGTGCCATCAGTATGGCGGGAAGCGGAGAGCAGTACTTC. The V call is TRBV10-3, the J call TRBJ2-7; D may be TRBD2 (6 bases). CDR3 length: 13 residues. Germline CDR1 is ENHRY and CDR2 is SYGVKD. The V end lost 5 bases, the J end lost 7 bases, and 15 bases lay between the germline ends.